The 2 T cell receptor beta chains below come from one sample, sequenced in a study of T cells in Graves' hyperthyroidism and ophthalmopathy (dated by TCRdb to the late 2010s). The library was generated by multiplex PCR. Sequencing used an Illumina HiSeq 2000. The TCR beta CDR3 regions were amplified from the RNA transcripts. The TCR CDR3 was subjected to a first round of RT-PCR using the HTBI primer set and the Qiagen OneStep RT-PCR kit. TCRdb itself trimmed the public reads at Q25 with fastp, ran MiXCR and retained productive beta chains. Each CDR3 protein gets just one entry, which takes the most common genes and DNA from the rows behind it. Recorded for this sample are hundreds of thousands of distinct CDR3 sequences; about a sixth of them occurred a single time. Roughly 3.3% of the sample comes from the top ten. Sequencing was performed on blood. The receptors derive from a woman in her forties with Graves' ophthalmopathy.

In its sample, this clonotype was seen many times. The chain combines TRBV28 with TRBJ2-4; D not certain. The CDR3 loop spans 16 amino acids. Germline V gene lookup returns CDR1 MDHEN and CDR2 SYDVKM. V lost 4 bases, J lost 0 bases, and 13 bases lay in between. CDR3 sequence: CASSSPWALAKNIQYF. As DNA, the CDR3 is TGTGCCAGCAGTTCCCCCTGGGCCCTAGCCAAAAACATTCAGTACTTC.

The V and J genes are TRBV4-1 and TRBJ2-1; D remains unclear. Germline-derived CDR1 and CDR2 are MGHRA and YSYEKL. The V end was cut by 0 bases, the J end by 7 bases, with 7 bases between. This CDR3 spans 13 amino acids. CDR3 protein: CASSQDQINEQFF. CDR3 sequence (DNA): TGCGCCAGCAGCCAAGACCAAATAAATGAGCAGTTCTTC.